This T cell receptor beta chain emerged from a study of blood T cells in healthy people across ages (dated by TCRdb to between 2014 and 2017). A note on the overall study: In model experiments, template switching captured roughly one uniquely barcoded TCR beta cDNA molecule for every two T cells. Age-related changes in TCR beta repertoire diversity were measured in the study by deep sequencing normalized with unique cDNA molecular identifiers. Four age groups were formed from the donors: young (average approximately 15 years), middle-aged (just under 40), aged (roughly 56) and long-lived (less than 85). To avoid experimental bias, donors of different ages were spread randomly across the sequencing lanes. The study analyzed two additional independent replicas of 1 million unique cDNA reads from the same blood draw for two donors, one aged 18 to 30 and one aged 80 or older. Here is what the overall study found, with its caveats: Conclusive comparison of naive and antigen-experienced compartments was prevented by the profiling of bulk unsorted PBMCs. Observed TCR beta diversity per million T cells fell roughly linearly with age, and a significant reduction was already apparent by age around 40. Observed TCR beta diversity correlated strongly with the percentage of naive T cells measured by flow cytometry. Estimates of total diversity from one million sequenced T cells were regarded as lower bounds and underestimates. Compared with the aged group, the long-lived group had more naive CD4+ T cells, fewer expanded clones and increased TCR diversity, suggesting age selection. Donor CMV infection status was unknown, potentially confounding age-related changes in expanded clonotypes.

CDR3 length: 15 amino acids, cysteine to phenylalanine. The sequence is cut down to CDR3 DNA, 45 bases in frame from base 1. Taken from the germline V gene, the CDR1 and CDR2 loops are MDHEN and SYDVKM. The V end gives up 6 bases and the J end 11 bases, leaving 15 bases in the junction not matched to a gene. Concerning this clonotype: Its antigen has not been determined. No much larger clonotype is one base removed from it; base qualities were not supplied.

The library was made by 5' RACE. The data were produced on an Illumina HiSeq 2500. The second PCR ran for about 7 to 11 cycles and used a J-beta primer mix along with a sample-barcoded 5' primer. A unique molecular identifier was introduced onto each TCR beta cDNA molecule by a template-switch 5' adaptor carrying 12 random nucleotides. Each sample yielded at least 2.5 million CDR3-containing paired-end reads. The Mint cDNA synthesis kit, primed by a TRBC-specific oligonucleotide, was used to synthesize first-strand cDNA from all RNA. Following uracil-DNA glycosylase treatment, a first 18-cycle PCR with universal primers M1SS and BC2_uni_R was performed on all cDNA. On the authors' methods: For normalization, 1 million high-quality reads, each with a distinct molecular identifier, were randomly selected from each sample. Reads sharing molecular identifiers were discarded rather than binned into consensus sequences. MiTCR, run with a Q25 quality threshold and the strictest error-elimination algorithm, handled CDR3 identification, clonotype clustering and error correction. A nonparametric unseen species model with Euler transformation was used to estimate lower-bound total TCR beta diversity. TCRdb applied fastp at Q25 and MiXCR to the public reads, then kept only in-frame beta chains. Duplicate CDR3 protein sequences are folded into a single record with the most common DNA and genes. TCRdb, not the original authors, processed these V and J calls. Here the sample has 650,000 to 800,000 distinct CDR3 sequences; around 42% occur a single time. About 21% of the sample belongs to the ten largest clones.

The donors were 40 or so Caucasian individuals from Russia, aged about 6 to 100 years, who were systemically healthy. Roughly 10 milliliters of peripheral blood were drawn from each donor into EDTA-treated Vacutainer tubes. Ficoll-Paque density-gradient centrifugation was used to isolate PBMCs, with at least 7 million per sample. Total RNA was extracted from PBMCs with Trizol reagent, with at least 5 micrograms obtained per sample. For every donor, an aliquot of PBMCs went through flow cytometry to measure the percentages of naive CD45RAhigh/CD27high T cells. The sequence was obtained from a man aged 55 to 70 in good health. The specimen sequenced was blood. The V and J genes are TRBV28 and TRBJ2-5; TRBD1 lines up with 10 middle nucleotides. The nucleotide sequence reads TGTGCCAGCAGACGACAGGGGGCGTCCTACAATGAGCAGTACTTC. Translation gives CASRRQGASYNEQYF.